One sample yielded the 14 T cell receptor beta chains listed below, sequenced in a study of blood T cells in healthy people across ages. The second PCR ran about 6 to 12 cycles with a sample-barcoded 5' primer and J-beta primers. TCRdb ran MiXCR on the 5' RACE reads and lists one entry per CDR3 protein. The data contain 1,800,000 or so distinct CDR3 sequences, approximately 40% of them seen just once; the ten biggest clones take up 20% to 25%. Specimen: blood. All receptors come from a human donor in good health.

This clonotype came up a few times. The chain has TRBV6-2 or TRBV6-3 and TRBJ2-2; D not resolved. Germline V gives CDR1 MNHEY, CDR2 SVGEGT. CDR3 length: 12 amino acids. V was clipped by 5 bases and J by 7 bases, with 8 bases between them. CDR3 nucleotides: TGTGCCAGCAGTCCAGTACTCGGGGAGCTGTTTTTT. Translated, it gives CASSPVLGELFF.

This clonotype is a singleton in its sample. The rearrangement uses TRBV18 and TRBJ1-1; 8 bases align to TRBD1. The junction had 8 bases not matched to a gene; V was cut back by 11 bases and J by 3 bases. Looked up from germline, CDR1 is KGHSH and CDR2 is LQKENI. The CDR3 extends over 13 amino acids. The CDR3 DNA is TGTGCCGGCCAACAGGGGGTCGACACTGAAGCTTTCTTT. Translated: CAGQQGVDTEAFF.

This clonotype has just a few counts. The rearrangement joins TRBV12-3 or TRBV12-4 to TRBJ1-5; D gene uncertain. The V end was cut by 8 bases, the J end by 3 bases, with 8 bases between. The CDR3 spans 12 residues. The CDR3 loop reads CASRADNQPQHF. In DNA form, the CDR3 reads TGTGCCAGCCGAGCGGACAATCAGCCCCAGCATTTT.

The CDR3 DNA reads TGTGCCAGCACCAGAAGTAGGGGGGCGGAGACCCAGTACTTC. Translated: CASTRSRGAETQYF. The rearrangement joins TRBV6-5 to TRBJ2-5, with D possibly called TRBD1 or TRBD2 (6 bases each). Trimming took 7 bases from V and 5 from J, leaving 17 bases between them. There are 14 residues in the CDR3. Germline V gene data show CDR1 as MNHEY and CDR2 as SVGAGI.

The V and J genes are TRBV12-3 or TRBV12-4 and TRBJ1-1; D is undetermined. The CDR3 covers 12 residues. V was cut by 6 bases and J by 9 bases, with 14 bases left in between. CDR3 sequence: CASSLPRTKAFF. In DNA, the CDR3 is TGTGCCAGCAGCCTACCGAGAACTAAAGCTTTCTTT.

This clonotype turned up a few times. V usage is TRBV4-2 and J usage is TRBJ2-3; 11 nucleotides line up with TRBD2. Germline-derived CDR1 and CDR2 are LGHNA and YNFKEQ. The ends lost 4 bases at V and 5 bases at J; junction bases unmatched: 5. This CDR3 is 15 amino acids long. CDR3 nucleotides: TGTGCCAGCAGCCTTAGCGGGGGGGCCGAAGATACGCAGTATTTT. Protein product: CASSLSGGAEDTQYF.

The chain uses TRBV20-1 and TRBJ1-3; 12 bases agree with TRBD1. The CDR3 runs to 14 residues. Germline CDR1 is DFQATT and CDR2 is SNEGSKA (reference sequence). Trimming cost V 6 bases and J 8 bases; bases outside gene matches: 8. The CDR3 region is CSAPGTGGMDTIYF. Written as DNA, the CDR3 is TGCAGTGCCCCCGGGACAGGGGGCATGGACACCATATATTTT.

The V gene is TRBV18, the J gene TRBJ1-2; no clear D. Germline values: CDR1 KGHSH, CDR2 LQKENI. Deletions cut 4 bases from V and 1 base from J, with 16 bases between. CDR3 size: 16 residues. This CDR3 reads CASSQLLGRINYGYTF. Here the CDR3 DNA reads TGTGCCAGCTCACAACTCCTCGGCAGGATTAACTATGGCTACACCTTC. Using reference TRBV18 and TRBJ1-2 for the parts outside the CDR3, the full variable domain is NAGVMQNPRHLVRRRGQEARLRCSPMKGHSHVYWYRQLPEEGLKFMVYLQKENIIDESGMPKERFSAEFPKEGPSILRIQQVVRGDSAAYFCASSQLLGRINYGYTFGSGTRLTVV.

To note about this clonotype: A read error may be the cause here, since a much bigger clone is one base away. V usage is TRBV6-6 and J usage is TRBJ2-1; the D is unclear. Germline CDR1 reads MNHNY; CDR2 reads SVGAGI (reference sequence). The CDR3 covers 12 residues. CDR3 amino acids: CANSYGRNEQFF. CDR3 in DNA: TGTGCCAACAGTTACGGGCGGAATGAGCAGTTCTTC.

This chain joins TRBV6-5 and TRBJ2-7, with 7 bases lining up with TRBD1. The V segment lost 4 bases and the J segment 0 bases; nucleotides outside the gene matches: 6. The CDR3 consists of 15 residues. Germline V gene data show CDR1 as MNHEY and CDR2 as SVGAGI. CDR3 in amino acids: CASSSSGTASYEQYF. Written as DNA, the CDR3 is TGTGCCAGCAGTTCCTCCGGGACAGCCTCCTACGAGCAGTACTTC.

Concerning this clonotype: One end of the junction fails to match germline, which may point to a read error. The V call is TRBV10-3, the J call TRBJ2-7, with D perhaps assigned TRBD1 or TRBD2 (5 bases each). The CDR3 loop spans 15 amino acids. CDR1 is ENHRY, CDR2 SYGVKD, per germline. This chain's CDR3 is CAISTGTVASYGQYF. CDR3 sequence (DNA): TGTGCCATAAGTACCGGGACGGTGGCCTCCTACGGGCAGTACTTC.

The sample holds a few counts of this clonotype. The chain joins TRBV5-1 to TRBJ2-5; D is unresolved. V dropped 5 bases and J dropped 1 base, with 15 bases sitting between them. The CDR3 covers 15 residues. The germline V gene has CDR1 SGHRS and CDR2 YFSETQ. The CDR3 DNA reads TGCGCCAGCAGTTGGGTCCCAGGCATCCAAGAGACCCAGTACTTC. It translates to CASSWVPGIQETQYF.

Regarding this clonotype: It may be a read error: a sequence one base away is much more abundant. V is TRBV6-5 and J is TRBJ1-2; D not resolved. The CDR3 sequence is 14 residues long. From germline, CDR1 is MNHEY and CDR2 SVGAGI. Deletions cut 4 bases from V and 2 bases from J, with 11 bases between. CDR3: CASSCGSPNYGYTF. The CDR3 DNA sequence: TGTGCCAGCAGTTGCGGCAGCCCCAACTATGGCTACACCTTC.

The rearrangement links TRBV28 to TRBJ1-4, with 7 bases identical to TRBD1. Germline CDR1 MDHEN, CDR2 SYDVKM. With 6 bases clipped from V and 8 bases from J, the junction kept 12 bases outside the gene matches. CDR3 length equals 15 residues. Written as DNA, the CDR3 is TGTGCCAGCAGCCAAGTTCAGGGGGTGGGAGAAAAACTGTTTTTT. Amino acids: CASSQVQGVGEKLFF.